This T cell receptor (beta chain) stems from a study of preoperative IRX-2 immunotherapy in early breast cancer. The CDR3 loop spans 15 amino acids. Germline-derived CDR1 and CDR2 are LNHDA and SQIVND (reference sequence). The germline V and J ends were trimmed by 5 bases and 4 bases, with 12 bases remaining between them. This clone was counted a single time. Treatment here: preoperative locoregional IRX-2 cytokine immunotherapy. Samples came from a phase Ib trial of preoperative locoregional IRX-2 cytokine immunotherapy. Repertoires were generated with immunoSEQ multiplex PCR, while TCRdb's copy carries only in-frame clones and drops some. The sample carries roughly 24,000 clones, roughly four fifths recorded once.

The chain uses TRBV19 and TRBJ2-6, with a weak D call TRBD2 (5 bases). The source of this sequence is a human donor with breast cancer. This sample comprised lymph node tissue, obtained after IRX-2 immunotherapy. Here the CDR3 reads CASSPGGTGANVLTF. The CDR3 DNA reads as TGTGCCAGTAGTCCCGGAGGTACGGGGGCCAACGTCCTGACTTTC.